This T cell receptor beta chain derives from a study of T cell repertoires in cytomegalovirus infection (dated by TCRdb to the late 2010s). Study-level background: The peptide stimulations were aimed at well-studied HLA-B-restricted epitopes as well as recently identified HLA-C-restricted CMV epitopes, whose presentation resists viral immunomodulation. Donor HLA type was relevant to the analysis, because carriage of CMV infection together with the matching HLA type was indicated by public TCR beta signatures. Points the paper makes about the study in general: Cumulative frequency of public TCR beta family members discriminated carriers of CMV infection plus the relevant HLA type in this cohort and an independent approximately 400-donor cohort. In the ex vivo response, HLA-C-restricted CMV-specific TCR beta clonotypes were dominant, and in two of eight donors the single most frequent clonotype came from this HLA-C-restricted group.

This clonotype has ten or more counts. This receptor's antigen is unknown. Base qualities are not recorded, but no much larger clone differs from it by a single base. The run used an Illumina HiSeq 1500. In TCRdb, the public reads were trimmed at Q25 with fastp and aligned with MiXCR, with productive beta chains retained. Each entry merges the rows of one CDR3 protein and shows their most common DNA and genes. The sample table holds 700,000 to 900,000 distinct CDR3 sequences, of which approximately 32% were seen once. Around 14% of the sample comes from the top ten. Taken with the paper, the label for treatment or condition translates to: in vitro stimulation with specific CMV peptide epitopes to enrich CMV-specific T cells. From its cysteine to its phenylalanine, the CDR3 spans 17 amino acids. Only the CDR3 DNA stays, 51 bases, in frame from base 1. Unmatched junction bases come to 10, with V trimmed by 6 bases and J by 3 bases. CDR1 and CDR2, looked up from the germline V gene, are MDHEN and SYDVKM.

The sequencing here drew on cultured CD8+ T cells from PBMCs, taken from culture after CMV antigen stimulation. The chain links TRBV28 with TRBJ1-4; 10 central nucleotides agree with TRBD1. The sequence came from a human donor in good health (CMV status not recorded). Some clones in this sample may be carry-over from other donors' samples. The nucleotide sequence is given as TGTGCCAGCAGCTCAGTTGGGACAGGGGCCTCTAATGAAAAACTGTTTTTT. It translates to CASSSVGTGASNEKLFF.